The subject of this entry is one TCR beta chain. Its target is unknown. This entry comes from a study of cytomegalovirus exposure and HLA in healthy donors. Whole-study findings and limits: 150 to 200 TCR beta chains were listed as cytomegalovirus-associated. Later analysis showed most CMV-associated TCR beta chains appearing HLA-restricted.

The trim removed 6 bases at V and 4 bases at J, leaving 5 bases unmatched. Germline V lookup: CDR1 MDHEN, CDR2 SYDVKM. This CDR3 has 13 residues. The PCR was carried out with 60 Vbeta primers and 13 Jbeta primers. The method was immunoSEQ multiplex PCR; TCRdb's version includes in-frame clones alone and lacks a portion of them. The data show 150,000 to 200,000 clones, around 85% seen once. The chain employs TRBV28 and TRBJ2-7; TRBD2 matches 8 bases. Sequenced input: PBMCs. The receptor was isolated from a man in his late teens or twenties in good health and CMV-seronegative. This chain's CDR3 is CASRRTSLYEQYF. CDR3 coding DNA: TGTGCCAGCAGAAGGACTAGCTTGTACGAGCAGTACTTC.